This T cell receptor beta chain was found in a study of T cell responses to AZD1222 COVID-19 vaccine. The CDR3 loop spans 16 amino acids. Unmatched junction bases numbered 11, after V lost 6 bases and J lost 6 bases. CDR1 and CDR2 (germline): SNHLY, FYNNEI. Assay used: immunoSEQ multiplex PCR; TCRdb lists only in-frame clones, some missing. This sample yields approximately 200,000 clones, of which around 93% are seen a single time; about 9.2% belongs to the top ten. Study results and limitations: White British ancestry dominated among donors, who included more females, and clonal diversity was possibly underestimated. Sampled repertoires all dated from after the peak T cell response.

Notes on this clone: What it binds is unknown.

This material consisted of peripheral blood, taken on day 0 of AZD1222 vaccination. The TCR was taken from an adult in good health. The V gene is TRBV2, the J gene TRBJ1-6, with 7 bases matching TRBD1. CDR3 coding DNA: TGTGCCAGCAGCCCGAAGGGGGCAGTTGGTAATTCACCCCTCCACTTT. Translating gives CASSPKGAVGNSPLHF. Together with reference TRBV2 and TRBJ1-6, the CDR3 gives the full variable domain: EPEVTQTPSHQVTQMGQEVILRCVPISNHLYFYWYRQILGQKVEFLVSFYNNEISEKSEIFDDQFSVERPDGSNFTLKIRSTKLEDSAMYFCASSPKGAVGNSPLHFGNGTRLTVT.